A selection of T cell receptor beta chains follows, all from one sample in a study of blood T cell repertoires in COVID-19. The data were produced by immunoSEQ multiplex PCR, yet TCRdb's version contains in-frame clones alone and is incomplete. The sample holds 150,000 to 180,000 clones; about three quarters are singletons and the top ten take 1.5% to 2%. The sequencing sample was made of peripheral blood. The receptors originated from a man aged 80 or over with acute or convalescent COVID-19. The CDR3 runs from the conserved cysteine through the conserved F or W. D genes are given only for firm matches. Some rows mark clone size as missing; the rest say once, few, many or name a class of expanded clone.

v_gene	len	abundance	d_gene	j_gene	CDR3aa	CDR3nt
TRBV7-2	14	.	.	TRBJ1-1	CASSPRSPGTEAFF	TGTGCCAGCAGCCCCCGGTCGCCGGGCACTGAAGCTTTCTTT
TRBV3-1/TRBV3-2	15	once	TRBD1	TRBJ2-3	CASSQAGGSTDTQYF	TGTGCCAGCAGCCAAGCAGGGGGTAGCACAGATACGCAGTATTTT
TRBV6-5	11	.	.	TRBJ1-1	CASKGATEAFF	TGTGCCAGCAAAGGGGCAACTGAAGCTTTCTTT
TRBV2	15	few	TRBD1	TRBJ1-5	CASSDGTGAAEPQHF	TGTGCCAGCAGTGACGGGACAGGGGCGGCTGAGCCCCAGCATTTT
TRBV9	14	.	.	TRBJ1-1	CASSVGRMNTEAFF	TGTGCCAGCAGCGTAGGGAGGATGAACACTGAAGCTTTCTTT
TRBV5-4	15	.	.	TRBJ2-2	CASSLGASNTGELFF	TGTGCCAGCTCTCTGGGAGCGTCGAACACCGGGGAGCTGTTTTTT
TRBV24-1	12	.	.	TRBJ2-1	CATSDLATRWFF	TGTGCCACCAGTGATTTAGCGACTCGATGGTTCTTC
TRBV5-1	14	once	TRBD2	TRBJ2-1	CASSPGLAHGEQFF	TGCGCCAGCAGCCCGGGACTAGCACATGGTGAGCAGTTCTTC
TRBV28	14	few	TRBD1	TRBJ1-4	CASSLQGSNEKLFF	TGTGCCAGCAGTCTACAGGGGTCTAATGAAAAACTGTTTTTT
TRBV20-1	11	once	TRBD1	TRBJ1-2	CSADDRVGYTF	TGCAGTGCGGATGACAGGGTTGGCTACACCTTC
TRBV29-1	15	.	TRBD2	TRBJ2-1	CSVARGGVSYNEQFF	TGCAGCGTTGCTCGGGGGGGAGTTAGTTACAATGAGCAGTTCTTC
TRBV3-1/TRBV3-2	15	.	TRBD2	TRBJ2-2	CASSTSGGSGGELFF	TGTGCCAGCAGTACTAGCGGGGGTTCGGGCGGGGAGCTGTTTTTT
TRBV29-1	11	few	.	TRBJ1-2	CSVDGGRGYTF	TGCAGCGTTGACGGGGGGAGAGGCTACACCTTC
TRBV18	13	.	.	TRBJ1-4	CASSSGENEKLFF	TGTGCCAGCTCATCAGGGGAAAATGAAAAACTGTTTTTT
TRBV2	17	many	TRBD2	TRBJ2-6	CASSEQAGASGANVLTF	TGTGCCAGCAGTGAGCAAGCGGGGGCCTCTGGGGCCAACGTCCTGACTTTC
TRBV10-1	17	.	TRBD2	TRBJ2-5	CASSGLAGGPTQETQYF	TGCGCCAGCAGTGGACTAGCGGGGGGACCCACCCAAGAGACCCAGTACTTC
TRBV18	13	.	.	TRBJ1-3	CASSPGPGNTIYF	TGTGCCAGCTCACCAGGGCCTGGAAACACCATATATTTT
TRBV3-1/TRBV3-2	14	.	.	TRBJ1-2	CASSQVGGLDGYTF	TGTGCCAGCAGCCAAGTAGGAGGGCTAGATGGCTACACCTTC
TRBV14	14	.	.	TRBJ1-1	CASSQAGSRTEAFF	TGTGCCAGCAGCCAGGCAGGGTCCCGCACTGAAGCTTTCTTT
TRBV4-2	14	.	.	TRBJ1-1	CASSFRVENTEAFF	TGTGCCAGCAGTTTCAGGGTGGAGAACACTGAAGCTTTCTTT
TRBV7-8	17	.	TRBD1	TRBJ2-2	CASSLATGFANTGELFF	TGTGCCAGCAGCTTAGCGACAGGGTTCGCGAACACCGGGGAGCTGTTTTTT
TRBV29-1	12	.	.	TRBJ2-5	CSGGAGRETQYF	TGCAGCGGGGGGGCGGGGCGAGAGACCCAGTACTTC
TRBV29-1	14	.	TRBD1	TRBJ2-7	CSGSNGQVSYEQYF	TGCAGCGGTTCTAATGGACAGGTCTCCTACGAGCAGTACTTC
TRBV7-2	15	.	.	TRBJ2-6	CASSMDLFGANVLTF	TGTGCCAGCAGCATGGACTTATTTGGGGCCAACGTCCTGACTTTC
TRBV29-1	12	.	TRBD1	TRBJ2-5	CSVKTGAETQYF	TGCAGCGTTAAGACAGGGGCAGAGACCCAGTACTTC
TRBV12-3/TRBV12-4	13	.	.	TRBJ2-2	CASSFGATGELFF	TGTGCCAGCAGTTTTGGGGCCACCGGGGAGCTGTTTTTT
TRBV7-7	15	.	TRBD1	TRBJ1-1	CASRRDRGLNTEAFF	TGTGCTAGCAGACGGGACAGGGGCCTGAACACTGAAGCTTTCTTT
TRBV11-2	14	.	.	TRBJ2-2	CASSASLNTGELFF	TGTGCCAGCAGTGCGAGCTTAAACACCGGGGAGCTGTTTTTT
TRBV30	17	.	.	TRBJ1-5	CAWSAVRGRSSNQPQHF	TGTGCCTGGAGTGCGGTCAGGGGACGTTCGAGCAATCAGCCCCAGCATTTT
TRBV18	14	.	TRBD1	TRBJ1-4	CASSPVTGEEKLFF	TGTGCCAGCTCACCCGTGACAGGGGAAGAAAAACTGTTTTTT
TRBV14	15	.	.	TRBJ1-1	CASSFIRQGGTEAFF	TGTGCCAGCAGCTTTATCCGGCAGGGTGGCACTGAAGCTTTCTTT
TRBV12-3/TRBV12-4	12	.	.	TRBJ1-2	CASLQGYYGYTF	TGTGCCAGCTTGCAGGGGTACTATGGCTACACCTTC